These T cell receptor beta chains were read from a single sample in a study of shared clonotypes between healthy human individuals. Generated by immunoSEQ multiplex PCR, the TCRdb table keeps only in-frame clones and is missing some. The sample has around 120,000 clones, 65% to 75% seen once. The sample taken for sequencing was memory CD8+ T cells sorted from blood. The source of these receptors is a woman in her 30s in good health. CDR3s include the opening cysteine and the closing phenylalanine or tryptophan. The D gene is left open where the match is weak. The size entry is marked missing in some rows and otherwise reads once, few, many or a size class.

clone size,D gene,CDR3 length,J gene,V gene,CDR3 DNA,CDR3 protein
NA,NA,12,TRBJ1-4,TRBV30,TGTGCCTGGAGTGATCCCCCGGGGAGGTTGTTTTTT,CAWSDPPGRLFF
NA,TRBD2,16,TRBJ2-4,TRBV2,TGTGCCAGCACCCTAGCGGGATCCTTAGCCAAAAACATTCAGTACTTC,CASTLAGSLAKNIQYF
many,NA,15,TRBJ2-7,TRBV7-2,TGTGCCAGCAGCCCCATCCAGGGGCCCCTTTACGAGCAGTACTTC,CASSPIQGPLYEQYF
NA,NA,16,TRBJ2-6,TRBV28,TGTGCCAGCAGCGCCACAGGACCCTCTGGGGCCAACGTCCTGACTTTC,CASSATGPSGANVLTF
few,TRBD1,15,TRBJ1-1,TRBV7-8,TGTGCCAGCAGCTTAGTAGAGGGGGCAGTCACTGAAGCTTTCTTT,CASSLVEGAVTEAFF
NA,NA,12,TRBJ2-7,TRBV7-2,TGTGCCAGCAGCTTTTTTGGCTACGAGCAGTACTTC,CASSFFGYEQYF
NA,NA,14,TRBJ1-5,TRBV19,TGTGCCAGTACCCCAGGAGGAGGGGCTTGGCCCCAGCATTTT,CASTPGGGAWPQHF
NA,TRBD1,14,TRBJ1-1,TRBV6-4,TGTGCCAGCAGTAGAACAGGGGAGGGCACTGAAGCTTTCTTT,CASSRTGEGTEAFF
once,TRBD1,17,TRBJ2-7,TRBV28,TGTGCCAGCAGTTTTTCCCACGGGACAGCGAGCTCCTACGAGCAGTACTTC,CASSFSHGTASSYEQYF
NA,TRBD1,14,TRBJ2-7,TRBV15,TGTGCCACCGGAGAAACAGGGGAAATTAACGAGCAGTACTTC,CATGETGEINEQYF